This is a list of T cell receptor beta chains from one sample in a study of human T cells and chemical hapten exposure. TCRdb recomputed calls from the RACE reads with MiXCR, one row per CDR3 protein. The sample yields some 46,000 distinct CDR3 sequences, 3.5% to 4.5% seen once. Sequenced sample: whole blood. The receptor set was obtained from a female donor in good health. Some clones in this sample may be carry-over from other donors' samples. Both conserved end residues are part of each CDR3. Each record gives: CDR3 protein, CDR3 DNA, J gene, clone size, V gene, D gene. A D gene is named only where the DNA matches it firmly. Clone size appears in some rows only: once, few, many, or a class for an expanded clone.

CDR3aa: CASSEEGRYGYTF
CDR3nt: TGTGCCAGCAGTGAAGAGGGCCGATATGGCTACACCTTC
j_gene: TRBJ1-2
abundance: many
v_gene: TRBV6-1
d_gene: -

CDR3aa: CASSLEHGQPQHF
CDR3nt: TGTGCCAGCTCACTTGAGCATGGTCAGCCCCAGCATTTT
j_gene: TRBJ1-5
abundance: few
v_gene: TRBV18
d_gene: -

CDR3aa: CASSPYALISPLHF
CDR3nt: TGTGCCAGCAGCCCCTATGCGCTGATTTCACCCCTCCACTTT
j_gene: TRBJ1-6
abundance: -
v_gene: TRBV12-3/TRBV12-4
d_gene: -

CDR3aa: CASRLTGPEGVAFF
CDR3nt: TGTGCCAGTAGGTTGACAGGACCAGAAGGGGTGGCTTTCTTT
j_gene: TRBJ1-1
abundance: -
v_gene: TRBV19
d_gene: -

CDR3aa: CASSLPSGVGTEAFF
CDR3nt: TGTGCCAGCAGTTTGCCCTCAGGGGTCGGGACTGAAGCTTTCTTT
j_gene: TRBJ1-1
abundance: many
v_gene: TRBV12-3/TRBV12-4
d_gene: -

CDR3aa: CASSSIGRTHSYYGYTF
CDR3nt: TGTGCCAGCAGTTCGATAGGTCGGACGCACTCCTACTATGGCTACACCTTC
j_gene: TRBJ1-2
abundance: many
v_gene: TRBV12-3/TRBV12-4
d_gene: -

CDR3aa: CASSFGQGVATNEKLFF
CDR3nt: TGTGCCAGCAGTTTCGGGCAGGGGGTGGCAACTAATGAAAAACTGTTTTTT
j_gene: TRBJ1-4
abundance: few
v_gene: TRBV28
d_gene: TRBD1

CDR3aa: CASSLRPPVLLF
CDR3nt: TGTGCCAGCAGCTTACGTCCCCCCGTGTTGCTCTTC
j_gene: TRBJ2-1
abundance: few
v_gene: TRBV7-2
d_gene: -

CDR3aa: CSAIGRIDNYGYTF
CDR3nt: TGCAGTGCTATCGGGCGGATCGATAACTATGGCTACACCTTC
j_gene: TRBJ1-2
abundance: -
v_gene: TRBV20-1
d_gene: -

CDR3aa: CASSLKQGIEQYF
CDR3nt: TGTGCCAGCAGCTTGAAACAGGGGATCGAGCAGTACTTC
j_gene: TRBJ2-7
abundance: few
v_gene: TRBV7-3
d_gene: TRBD1

CDR3aa: CASRGHLPLSGANVLTF
CDR3nt: TGTGCCAGCCGGGGACACCTACCCCTCTCTGGGGCCAACGTCCTGACTTTC
j_gene: TRBJ2-6
abundance: -
v_gene: TRBV7-9
d_gene: -

CDR3aa: CASSYEGGTSPFYEQYF
CDR3nt: TGTGCCAGCAGTTACGAAGGAGGGACTAGCCCTTTCTACGAGCAGTACTTC
j_gene: TRBJ2-7
abundance: many
v_gene: TRBV6-5
d_gene: TRBD2

CDR3aa: CAWSQDRGDQPQHF
CDR3nt: TGTGCCTGGAGCCAAGACAGGGGGGATCAGCCCCAGCATTTT
j_gene: TRBJ1-5
abundance: many
v_gene: TRBV30
d_gene: TRBD1

CDR3aa: CASSYSTENTEAFF
CDR3nt: TGTGCCAGCAGTTACTCGACTGAGAACACTGAAGCTTTCTTT
j_gene: TRBJ1-1
abundance: -
v_gene: TRBV6-2/TRBV6-3
d_gene: -

CDR3aa: CSARESQRYYGYTF
CDR3nt: TGCAGTGCTAGAGAATCTCAGCGGTACTATGGCTACACCTTC
j_gene: TRBJ1-2
abundance: many
v_gene: TRBV20-1
d_gene: -

CDR3aa: CASSLGGRTEAFF
CDR3nt: TGCGCCAGCAGCTTAGGGGGCCGCACTGAAGCTTTCTTT
j_gene: TRBJ1-1
abundance: few
v_gene: TRBV5-1
d_gene: TRBD1

CDR3aa: CASSPITSGGSSPWPDTQYF
CDR3nt: TGTGCCAGCTCACCCATCACTAGCGGGGGGTCCTCGCCGTGGCCAGATACGCAGTATTTT
j_gene: TRBJ2-3
abundance: many
v_gene: TRBV18
d_gene: TRBD2

CDR3aa: CASSEGGRVSTDTQYF
CDR3nt: TGTGCCAGCAGCGAGGGAGGCCGGGTGAGCACAGATACGCAGTATTTT
j_gene: TRBJ2-3
abundance: few
v_gene: TRBV9
d_gene: -

CDR3aa: CASSPRPVNEKLFF
CDR3nt: TGTGCCAGCAGCCCCCGACCGGTTAATGAAAAACTGTTTTTT
j_gene: TRBJ1-4
abundance: many
v_gene: TRBV9
d_gene: -

CDR3aa: CASSPRDLNSPLHF
CDR3nt: TGTGCCAGCAGCCCAAGGGATTTGAATTCACCCCTCCACTTT
j_gene: TRBJ1-6
abundance: many
v_gene: TRBV3-1
d_gene: -

CDR3aa: CASSLVGSNQPQHF
CDR3nt: TGTGCCAGCAGCTTAGTAGGCAGCAATCAGCCCCAGCATTTT
j_gene: TRBJ1-5
abundance: many
v_gene: TRBV7-2
d_gene: -

CDR3aa: CASSLGSGGTGAWPQHF
CDR3nt: TGTGCCAGCAGCTTAGGATCAGGTGGGACAGGCGCCTGGCCCCAGCATTTT
j_gene: TRBJ1-5
abundance: few
v_gene: TRBV7-8
d_gene: TRBD1

CDR3aa: CASSRTSGGFGANVLTF
CDR3nt: TGTGCCAGCAGCCGCACTAGCGGGGGCTTTGGGGCCAACGTCCTGACTTTC
j_gene: TRBJ2-6
abundance: many
v_gene: TRBV6-5
d_gene: TRBD2

CDR3aa: CASSHYQRETQYF
CDR3nt: TGTGCCAGCAGCCACTACCAAAGGGAGACCCAGTACTTC
j_gene: TRBJ2-5
abundance: many
v_gene: TRBV6-6
d_gene: -

CDR3aa: CASSLVLGDRKYGYTF
CDR3nt: TGTGCCAGCAGCTTAGTCCTTGGGGACAGGAAGTATGGCTACACCTTC
j_gene: TRBJ1-2
abundance: -
v_gene: TRBV7-8
d_gene: TRBD1

CDR3aa: CSARDRLAGGKSYEQYF
CDR3nt: TGCAGTGCTAGAGATCGCCTAGCGGGGGGTAAAAGCTACGAGCAGTACTTC
j_gene: TRBJ2-7
abundance: many
v_gene: TRBV20-1
d_gene: TRBD2

CDR3aa: CASSLNRGNEKLFF
CDR3nt: TGTGCCAGCAGCTTGAACAGGGGGAATGAAAAACTGTTTTTT
j_gene: TRBJ1-4
abundance: many
v_gene: TRBV7-6
d_gene: TRBD1

CDR3aa: CASRQDRLASNQPQHF
CDR3nt: TGTGCCAGCAGGCAAGACAGACTAGCTAGCAATCAGCCCCAGCATTTT
j_gene: TRBJ1-5
abundance: many
v_gene: TRBV28
d_gene: -

CDR3aa: CASSLDQGAAQYF
CDR3nt: TGTGCCAGCAGCTTAGATCAGGGGGCGGCCCAGTACTTC
j_gene: TRBJ2-7
abundance: many
v_gene: TRBV13
d_gene: TRBD1

CDR3aa: CASSSERGRTDTQYF
CDR3nt: TGTGCCAGCAGCTCAGAGCGGGGGCGCACAGATACGCAGTATTTT
j_gene: TRBJ2-3
abundance: many
v_gene: TRBV7-2
d_gene: TRBD2

CDR3aa: CASSSQTGSYEQYF
CDR3nt: TGTGCCAGTAGTTCTCAGACAGGATCCTACGAGCAGTACTTC
j_gene: TRBJ2-7
abundance: many
v_gene: TRBV19
d_gene: -

CDR3aa: CASSQAWDVSTDTQYF
CDR3nt: TGCGCCAGCAGCCAAGCTTGGGACGTCAGCACAGATACGCAGTATTTT
j_gene: TRBJ2-3
abundance: many
v_gene: TRBV4-3
d_gene: -

CDR3aa: CSAPGQTRSSGGAVNNEQFF
CDR3nt: TGCAGTGCGCCGGGACAGACGAGATCGAGCGGGGGGGCCGTAAACAATGAGCAGTTCTTC
j_gene: TRBJ2-1
abundance: -
v_gene: TRBV20-1
d_gene: TRBD2

CDR3aa: CASSLLAGGPQETQYF
CDR3nt: TGTGCCAGCAGTTTACTCGCGGGGGGTCCCCAAGAGACCCAGTACTTC
j_gene: TRBJ2-5
abundance: -
v_gene: TRBV12-3/TRBV12-4
d_gene: TRBD2

CDR3aa: CASSPDRGGQKADTQYF
CDR3nt: TGTGCCAGCAGTCCCGACAGGGGGGGGCAGAAAGCAGATACGCAGTATTTT
j_gene: TRBJ2-3
abundance: many
v_gene: TRBV12-3/TRBV12-4
d_gene: TRBD1

CDR3aa: CSVRSQGTEQFF
CDR3nt: TGCAGCGTTAGATCACAGGGGACTGAGCAGTTCTTC
j_gene: TRBJ2-1
abundance: -
v_gene: TRBV29-1
d_gene: TRBD1

CDR3aa: CASSIMGPTDYGYTF
CDR3nt: TGTGCCAGTAGTATTATGGGTCCGACAGACTATGGCTACACCTTC
j_gene: TRBJ1-2
abundance: few
v_gene: TRBV19
d_gene: -

CDR3aa: CSARGGWDTEAFF
CDR3nt: TGCAGTGCTAGGGGGGGTTGGGACACTGAAGCTTTCTTT
j_gene: TRBJ1-1
abundance: many
v_gene: TRBV20-1
d_gene: -

CDR3aa: CASRKKGGERGYTF
CDR3nt: TGTGCCAGCAGAAAGAAGGGGGGGGAGAGGGGCTACACCTTC
j_gene: TRBJ1-2
abundance: -
v_gene: TRBV5-4
d_gene: -

CDR3aa: CSARSSGGPNEQFF
CDR3nt: TGCAGCGCGAGGTCTAGCGGGGGCCCCAATGAGCAGTTCTTC
j_gene: TRBJ2-1
abundance: many
v_gene: TRBV29-1
d_gene: TRBD2

CDR3aa: CASSSRTRANTQYF
CDR3nt: TGTGCCAGCAGTTCCCGGACCCGGGCGAATACGCAGTATTTT
j_gene: TRBJ2-3
abundance: many
v_gene: TRBV28
d_gene: -

CDR3aa: CASSLKGMGEQFF
CDR3nt: TGTGCCAGCAGTTTAAAGGGGATGGGTGAGCAGTTCTTC
j_gene: TRBJ2-1
abundance: many
v_gene: TRBV12-3/TRBV12-4
d_gene: -

CDR3aa: CASSLAWSSTYEQYF
CDR3nt: TGTGCCAGCAGCTTAGCATGGTCATCCACCTACGAGCAGTACTTC
j_gene: TRBJ2-7
abundance: many
v_gene: TRBV7-2
d_gene: -

CDR3aa: CASSYRGGEQYF
CDR3nt: TGTGCCAGCAGTTACCGGGGAGGCGAGCAGTACTTC
j_gene: TRBJ2-7
abundance: many
v_gene: TRBV6-5
d_gene: -

CDR3aa: CASSFSGGAGTQYF
CDR3nt: TGTGCCAGCAGCTTTAGCGGGGGGGCAGGGACGCAGTATTTT
j_gene: TRBJ2-3
abundance: many
v_gene: TRBV7-9
d_gene: TRBD2

CDR3aa: CASSQWENTEAFF
CDR3nt: TGCGCCAGCAGTCAATGGGAGAACACTGAAGCTTTCTTT
j_gene: TRBJ1-1
abundance: many
v_gene: TRBV5-1
d_gene: -

CDR3aa: CSVEGGLPPEEFF
CDR3nt: TGCAGCGTTGAGGGGGGCCTCCCGCCGGAGGAGTTCTTC
j_gene: TRBJ2-1
abundance: -
v_gene: TRBV29-1
d_gene: -

CDR3aa: CASSQVSGVSETQYF
CDR3nt: TGCGCCAGCAGCCAAGTTAGCGGGGTTTCGGAGACCCAGTACTTC
j_gene: TRBJ2-5
abundance: many
v_gene: TRBV4-3
d_gene: TRBD2

CDR3aa: CASSYSKLMGRLNTEAFF
CDR3nt: TGTGCCAGCAGTTATTCTAAGTTGATGGGCAGACTGAACACTGAAGCTTTCTTT
j_gene: TRBJ1-1
abundance: many
v_gene: TRBV6-6
d_gene: -

CDR3aa: CASSRGGNSYEQYF
CDR3nt: TGTGCCAGCAGCCGAGGGGGGAACTCCTACGAGCAGTACTTC
j_gene: TRBJ2-7
abundance: many
v_gene: TRBV7-9
d_gene: -

CDR3aa: CASSQDFGDSPLHF
CDR3nt: TGCGCCAGCAGCCAAGATTTCGGAGATTCACCCCTCCACTTT
j_gene: TRBJ1-6
abundance: many
v_gene: TRBV4-3
d_gene: -

CDR3aa: CASSSQVGAGGLGQNTQYF
CDR3nt: TGTGCCAGCAGCTCTCAAGTCGGTGCGGGGGGGCTTGGCCAAAATACGCAGTATTTT
j_gene: TRBJ2-3
abundance: many
v_gene: TRBV7-2
d_gene: TRBD2

CDR3aa: CAWKPGNNSPLHF
CDR3nt: TGTGCCTGGAAGCCCGGGAATAATTCACCCCTCCACTTT
j_gene: TRBJ1-6
abundance: -
v_gene: TRBV30
d_gene: -

CDR3aa: CASSLAAGDYEQYF
CDR3nt: TGTGCCAGCAGCTTAGCGGCGGGGGACTACGAGCAGTACTTC
j_gene: TRBJ2-7
abundance: many
v_gene: TRBV7-2
d_gene: TRBD2